This TCR beta chain was sequenced during a study of beta chain features in type 1 diabetes. Study-level points and caveats: In comparison with healthy donors, patients had naive, central memory and Treg TCRB repertoires that appeared more similar. Insertions were fewer and deletions more numerous at VDJ junctions in type 1 diabetes patients.

This CDR3 contains 13 residues. The germline gives CDR1 SEHNR, CDR2 FQNEAQ (reference sequence). V lost 1 base and J 10 bases, leaving 8 bases between the germline ends. This clone was seen a handful of times. Its target is unknown. The authors reverse transcribed all of the isolated RNA, so sequencing captured expressed TCRB transcripts. Some 3.6 million reads on average were seen across naive, central memory and regulatory T cell samples. Some clones are missing from TCRdb's copy, which holds only in-frame ones; the method was immunoSEQ multiplex PCR. Of roughly 300,000 clones in the sample, less than 15% are singletons; the top ten hold approximately 6.7%. The purity of all sorted populations exceeded 98%.

The chain employs TRBV7-9 and TRBJ2-6; D is ambiguous. The sequencing sample was made of central memory CD4+ T cells from blood. This TCR derives from a man aged 25 to 40 in good health. CDR3: CASSLGVGNVLTF. The CDR3 nucleotides are TGTGCCAGCAGCTTAGGGGTAGGGAACGTCCTGACTTTC.